This TCR beta chain was captured by sequencing in a study of blood T cell repertoires in COVID-19. Researchers sorted participants into cohorts using their self-reported clinical history. In the original analysis: Researchers report that nucleated cell counts were estimated from reference gene primer amplification. The data were produced by immunoSEQ multiplex PCR, yet TCRdb's version contains in-frame clones alone and is incomplete. V and J calls and clone size are copied from that table; D and trimming were computed from the DNA. The sample has 250,000 or so clones; less than 85% are singletons. Specimen: PBMCs or T cells enriched from blood (not recorded which). This sequence originates from a man aged 60 to 69 who had recovered from COVID-19.

The CDR3 nucleotides are TGTGCCAGCAGCGCCTTTGGGACAGTAAACACTGAAGCTTTCTTT. It encodes CASSAFGTVNTEAFF. The rearrangement uses TRBV6-5 and TRBJ1-1; TRBD1 matches at 7 bases. The length of the CDR3 is 15 residues. V trimming: 6 bases; J trimming: 2 bases; junction bases outside the gene matches: 9. Per germline, CDR1 MNHEY and CDR2 SVGAGI.